Listed below are T cell receptor beta chains from one sample, sequenced in a study of tumor-infiltrating lymphocytes in oesophageal squamous cell carcinoma. TCRdb re-analysed the PCR reads in MiXCR, keeping a single row per CDR3 protein. The table has about 24,000 distinct CDR3 sequences, around 40% seen once. Sequencing was performed on esophageal tumor tissue. Receptors were obtained from a male donor with esophageal squamous cell carcinoma. Each CDR3 is given with its conserved first and last residue. A D gene is named only where the DNA matches it firmly. Part of the rows lack a size; the others show once, few, many or a class for expanded clones.

cdr3_aa: CASSQGGRETQYF; cdr3_nt: TGTGCCAGCAGCCAAGGGGGGAGAGAGACCCAGTACTTC; j_call: TRBJ2-5; d_call: -; v_call: TRBV7-3; clone_size: -
cdr3_aa: CASSSVGQENLYTF; cdr3_nt: TGTGCCAGCAGCTCCGTGGGACAGGAAAATCTCTACACCTTC; j_call: TRBJ1-2; d_call: TRBD1; v_call: TRBV7-6; clone_size: -
cdr3_aa: CASSSGRNQETQYF; cdr3_nt: TGCGCCAGCAGCTCCGGCAGAAACCAAGAGACCCAGTACTTC; j_call: TRBJ2-5; d_call: -; v_call: TRBV5-1; clone_size: many
cdr3_aa: CASSELLDWGLKFF; cdr3_nt: TGTGCCAGCAGTGAACTACTAGATTGGGGGTTGAAGTTCTTC; j_call: TRBJ2-1; d_call: -; v_call: TRBV6-1; clone_size: -
cdr3_aa: CASSSRRIRDSPNNEQFF; cdr3_nt: TGTGCCAGCAGCAGCCGACGGATCCGGGACTCCCCAAACAATGAGCAGTTCTTC; j_call: TRBJ2-1; d_call: -; v_call: TRBV4-2; clone_size: many
cdr3_aa: CAISASHREYEQYF; cdr3_nt: TGTGCCATCAGTGCTTCCCACAGGGAGTACGAGCAGTACTTC; j_call: TRBJ2-7; d_call: -; v_call: TRBV10-3; clone_size: -
cdr3_aa: CASSQGGLGTSDNEQFF; cdr3_nt: TGCGCCAGCAGCCAAGGGGGGCTGGGGACTAGCGACAATGAGCAGTTCTTC; j_call: TRBJ2-1; d_call: TRBD2; v_call: TRBV4-1; clone_size: many
cdr3_aa: CASSPLATTDTQYF; cdr3_nt: TGTGCCAGCAGCCCACTAGCGACCACAGATACGCAGTATTTT; j_call: TRBJ2-3; d_call: TRBD2; v_call: TRBV7-9; clone_size: -
cdr3_aa: CASSGGSSGGGFGTQYF; cdr3_nt: TGTGCCAGCAGTGGCGGGAGTAGCGGGGGAGGGTTCGGGACCCAGTACTTC; j_call: TRBJ2-5; d_call: TRBD2; v_call: TRBV2; clone_size: many
cdr3_aa: CASSVGQGAHYGYTF; cdr3_nt: TGTGCCAGCAGTGTGGGACAGGGGGCGCACTATGGCTACACCTTC; j_call: TRBJ1-2; d_call: TRBD1; v_call: TRBV28; clone_size: many
cdr3_aa: CASSLASTSGTGELYF; cdr3_nt: TGTGCCAGCAGCTTAGCGTCTACTAGCGGGACCGGGGAGCTGTATTTT; j_call: TRBJ2-3; d_call: TRBD2; v_call: TRBV7-2; clone_size: -
cdr3_aa: CASTMQGANVGEQYF; cdr3_nt: TGTGCCAGCACCATGCAGGGGGCCAACGTCGGCGAGCAGTACTTC; j_call: TRBJ2-7; d_call: TRBD1; v_call: TRBV28; clone_size: -
cdr3_aa: CAISGGTEGSSYNEQFF; cdr3_nt: TGTGCCATCAGTGGCGGAACAGAGGGGAGCTCCTACAATGAGCAGTTCTTC; j_call: TRBJ2-1; d_call: -; v_call: TRBV10-3; clone_size: -
cdr3_aa: CASSSGQGTEQYF; cdr3_nt: TGTGCCAGTAGTAGTGGACAGGGGACAGAACAGTACTTC; j_call: TRBJ2-7; d_call: TRBD1; v_call: TRBV19; clone_size: few
cdr3_aa: CASSLTGGVPGLCSGANVLTF; cdr3_nt: TGTGCCAGCAGCCTGACAGGGGGAGTCCCCGGGCTGTGCTCTGGGGCCAACGTCCTGACTTTC; j_call: TRBJ2-6; d_call: TRBD1; v_call: TRBV7-2; clone_size: -
cdr3_aa: CASSLVAGTSYEQYF; cdr3_nt: TGTGCCAGCAGCTTAGTAGCGGGCACCTCCTACGAGCAGTACTTC; j_call: TRBJ2-7; d_call: TRBD2; v_call: TRBV7-8; clone_size: few
cdr3_aa: CASMWGTSGGDTQYF; cdr3_nt: TGTGCCAGCATGTGGGGGACTAGCGGGGGGGATACGCAGTATTTT; j_call: TRBJ2-3; d_call: TRBD2; v_call: TRBV7-8; clone_size: medium-sized
cdr3_aa: CASSLFPGQAPHEQFF; cdr3_nt: TGCGCCAGCAGCTTGTTCCCGGGACAGGCCCCCCATGAGCAGTTCTTC; j_call: TRBJ2-1; d_call: TRBD1; v_call: TRBV5-1; clone_size: many
cdr3_aa: CASSRLLAGGFDEQYF; cdr3_nt: TGTGCCAGCAGCCGGTTACTAGCGGGAGGTTTCGACGAGCAGTACTTC; j_call: TRBJ2-7; d_call: TRBD2; v_call: TRBV3-1; clone_size: -
cdr3_aa: CASLQGRYGYTF; cdr3_nt: TGTGCCAGCTTACAGGGCCGCTATGGCTACACCTTC; j_call: TRBJ1-2; d_call: -; v_call: TRBV19; clone_size: many
cdr3_aa: CASSLYRQGGNEQYF; cdr3_nt: TGTGCCAGCAGCTTATACCGACAGGGAGGAAATGAGCAGTACTTC; j_call: TRBJ2-5; d_call: -; v_call: TRBV7-2; clone_size: -
cdr3_aa: CASSFTGGNEQFF; cdr3_nt: TGTGCCAGCAGTTTCACAGGGGGCAATGAGCAGTTCTTC; j_call: TRBJ2-1; d_call: TRBD1; v_call: TRBV6-5; clone_size: -
cdr3_aa: CASSTGTDTQYF; cdr3_nt: TGTGCCAGCAGCACAGGGACAGATACGCAGTATTTT; j_call: TRBJ2-3; d_call: -; v_call: TRBV6-5; clone_size: -
cdr3_aa: CSAPTSGTLDEQFF; cdr3_nt: TGCAGTGCTCCGACTAGCGGGACATTGGATGAGCAGTTCTTC; j_call: TRBJ2-1; d_call: TRBD2; v_call: TRBV20-1; clone_size: few
cdr3_aa: CASSGGTGETQYF; cdr3_nt: TGTGCCAGCAGTGGAGGGACCGGAGAGACCCAGTACTTC; j_call: TRBJ2-5; d_call: -; v_call: TRBV6-1; clone_size: medium-sized
cdr3_aa: CASSSTHNEQFF; cdr3_nt: TGTGCCAGCAGCTCAACTCACAATGAGCAGTTCTTC; j_call: TRBJ2-1; d_call: -; v_call: TRBV7-3; clone_size: few
cdr3_aa: CASSPPDRANYGYTF; cdr3_nt: TGTGCCAGCTCACCACCAGACAGAGCTAACTATGGCTACACCTTC; j_call: TRBJ1-2; d_call: -; v_call: TRBV18; clone_size: many
cdr3_aa: CASSFEDTNSPLHF; cdr3_nt: TGTGCCAGCAGTTTTGAAGACACTAATTCACCCCTCCACTTC; j_call: TRBJ2-7; d_call: -; v_call: TRBV28; clone_size: once
cdr3_aa: CASSLDGASGSISEQFF; cdr3_nt: TGTGCCAGCAGCTTAGACGGTGCTAGCGGGAGTATAAGTGAGCAGTTCTTC; j_call: TRBJ2-1; d_call: TRBD2; v_call: TRBV7-2; clone_size: many
cdr3_aa: CASSLGGSDTQYF; cdr3_nt: TGTGCCAGCAGCTTGGGCGGGAGTGATACGCAGTATTTT; j_call: TRBJ2-3; d_call: TRBD2; v_call: TRBV5-6; clone_size: many
cdr3_aa: CASSLREIENTGELFF; cdr3_nt: TGTGCCAGCAGCCTCAGGGAGATTGAGAACACCGGGGAGCTGTTTTTT; j_call: TRBJ2-2; d_call: -; v_call: TRBV9; clone_size: -
cdr3_aa: CASSLEQGARADTQYF; cdr3_nt: TGCGCCAGCAGCTTGGAACAGGGGGCGCGCGCAGATACGCAGTATTTT; j_call: TRBJ2-3; d_call: TRBD1; v_call: TRBV5-1; clone_size: many
cdr3_aa: CASSLGATNEKLFF; cdr3_nt: TGTGCCAGCAGTTTAGGGGCTACTAATGAAAAACTGTTTTTT; j_call: TRBJ1-4; d_call: -; v_call: TRBV12-3/TRBV12-4; clone_size: -
cdr3_aa: CASSLLLAGNTDTQYF; cdr3_nt: TGTGCCAGCAGCTTACTGCTAGCGGGGAACACAGATACGCAGTATTTT; j_call: TRBJ2-3; d_call: TRBD2; v_call: TRBV7-6; clone_size: -